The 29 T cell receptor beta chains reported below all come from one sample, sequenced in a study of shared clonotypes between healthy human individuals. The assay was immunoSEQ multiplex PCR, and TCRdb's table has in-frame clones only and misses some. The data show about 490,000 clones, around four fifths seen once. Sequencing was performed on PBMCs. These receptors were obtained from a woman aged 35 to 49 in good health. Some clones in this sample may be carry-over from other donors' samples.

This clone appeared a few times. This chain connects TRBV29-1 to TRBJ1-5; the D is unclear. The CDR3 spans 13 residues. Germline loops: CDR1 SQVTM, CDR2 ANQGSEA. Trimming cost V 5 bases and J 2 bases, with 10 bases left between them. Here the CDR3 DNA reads TGCAGCGTTAAATTTGGGGGCAATCAGCCCCAGCATTTT. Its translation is CSVKFGGNQPQHF.

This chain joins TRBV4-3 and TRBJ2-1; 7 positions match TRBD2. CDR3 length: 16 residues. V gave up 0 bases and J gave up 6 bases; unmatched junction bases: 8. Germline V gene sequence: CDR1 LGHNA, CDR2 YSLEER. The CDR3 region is CASSQDWLAESNEQFF. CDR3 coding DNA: TGCGCCAGCAGCCAAGATTGGCTAGCGGAATCCAATGAGCAGTTCTTC.

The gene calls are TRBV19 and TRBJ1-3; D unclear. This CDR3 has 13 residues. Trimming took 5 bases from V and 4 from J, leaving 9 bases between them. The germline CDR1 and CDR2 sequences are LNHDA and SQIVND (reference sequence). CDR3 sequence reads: CASSDQRGNTIYF. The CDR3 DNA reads TGTGCCAGTAGTGATCAACGAGGAAACACCATATATTTT.

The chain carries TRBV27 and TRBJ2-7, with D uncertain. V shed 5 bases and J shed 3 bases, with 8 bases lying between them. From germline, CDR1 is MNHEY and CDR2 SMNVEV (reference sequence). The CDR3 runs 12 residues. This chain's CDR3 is CASSPDGYEQYF. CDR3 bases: TGTGCCAGCAGTCCGGACGGCTACGAGCAGTACTTC.

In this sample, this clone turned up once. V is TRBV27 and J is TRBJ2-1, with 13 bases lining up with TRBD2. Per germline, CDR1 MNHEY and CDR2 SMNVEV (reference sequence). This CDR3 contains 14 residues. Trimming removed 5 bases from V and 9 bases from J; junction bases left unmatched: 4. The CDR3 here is CASSGLAGAGEQFF. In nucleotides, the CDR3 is TGTGCCAGCAGTGGACTAGCGGGAGCGGGTGAGCAGTTCTTC.

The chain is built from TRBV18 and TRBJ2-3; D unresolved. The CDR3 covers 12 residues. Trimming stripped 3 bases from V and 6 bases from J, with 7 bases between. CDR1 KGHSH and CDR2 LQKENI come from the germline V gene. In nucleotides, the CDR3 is TGTGCCAGCTCACCGTCAGACGATACGCAGTATTTT. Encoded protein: CASSPSDDTQYF.

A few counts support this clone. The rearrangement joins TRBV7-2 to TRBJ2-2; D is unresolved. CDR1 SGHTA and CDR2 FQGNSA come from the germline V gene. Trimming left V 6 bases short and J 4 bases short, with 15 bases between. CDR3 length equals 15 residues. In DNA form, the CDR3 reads TGTGCCAGCAGTCCCGGGTCCGTCATCACCGGGGAGCTGTTTTTT. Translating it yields CASSPGSVITGELFF.

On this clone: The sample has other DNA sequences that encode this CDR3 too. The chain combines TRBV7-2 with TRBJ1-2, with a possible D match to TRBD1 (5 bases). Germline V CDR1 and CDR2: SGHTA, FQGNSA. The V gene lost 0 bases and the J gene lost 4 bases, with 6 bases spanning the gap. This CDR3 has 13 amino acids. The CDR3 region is CASSLAGGYGYTF. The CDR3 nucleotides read TGTGCCAGCAGCTTAGCGGGGGGCTATGGCTACACCTTC.

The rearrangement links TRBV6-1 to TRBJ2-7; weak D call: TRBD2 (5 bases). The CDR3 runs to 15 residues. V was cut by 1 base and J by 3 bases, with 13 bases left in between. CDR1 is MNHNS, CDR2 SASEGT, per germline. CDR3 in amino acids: CASSEERNTIYEQYF. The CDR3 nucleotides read TGTGCCAGCAGTGAAGAGCGGAATACGATCTACGAGCAGTACTTC.

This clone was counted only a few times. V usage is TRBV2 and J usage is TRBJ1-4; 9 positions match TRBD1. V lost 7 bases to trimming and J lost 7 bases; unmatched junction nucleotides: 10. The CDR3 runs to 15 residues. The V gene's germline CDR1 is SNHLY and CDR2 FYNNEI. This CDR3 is CASNPQTGGGEKLFF. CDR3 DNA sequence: TGTGCCAGCAATCCTCAGACAGGGGGTGGTGAAAAACTGTTTTTT.

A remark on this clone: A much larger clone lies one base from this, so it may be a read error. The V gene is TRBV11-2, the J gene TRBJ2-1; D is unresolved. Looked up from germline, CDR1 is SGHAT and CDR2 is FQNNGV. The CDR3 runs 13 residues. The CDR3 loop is CVSSLGYNNEQFF. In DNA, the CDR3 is TGTGTCAGCAGCTTAGGCTACAACAATGAGCAGTTCTTC.

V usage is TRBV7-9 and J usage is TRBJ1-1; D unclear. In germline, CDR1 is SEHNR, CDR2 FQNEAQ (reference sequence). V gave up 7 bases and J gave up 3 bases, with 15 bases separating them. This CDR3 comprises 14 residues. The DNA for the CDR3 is TGTGCCAGCAAGCTCGTATCAGATTACACTGAAGCTTTCTTT. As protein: CASKLVSDYTEAFF.

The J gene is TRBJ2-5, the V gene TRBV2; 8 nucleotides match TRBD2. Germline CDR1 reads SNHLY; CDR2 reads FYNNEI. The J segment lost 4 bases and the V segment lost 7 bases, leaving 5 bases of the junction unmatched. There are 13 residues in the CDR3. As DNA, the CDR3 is TGTGCCAGCAATTACGGGGGGGGAGAGACCCAGTACTTC. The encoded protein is CASNYGGGETQYF.

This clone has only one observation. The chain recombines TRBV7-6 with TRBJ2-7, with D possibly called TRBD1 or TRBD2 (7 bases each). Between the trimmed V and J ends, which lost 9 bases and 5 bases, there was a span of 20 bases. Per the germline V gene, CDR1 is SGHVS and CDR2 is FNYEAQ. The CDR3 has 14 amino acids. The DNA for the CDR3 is TGTGCCAGGAGGGAGGGGGCGGTATTCGACGAGCAGTACTTC. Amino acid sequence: CARREGAVFDEQYF.

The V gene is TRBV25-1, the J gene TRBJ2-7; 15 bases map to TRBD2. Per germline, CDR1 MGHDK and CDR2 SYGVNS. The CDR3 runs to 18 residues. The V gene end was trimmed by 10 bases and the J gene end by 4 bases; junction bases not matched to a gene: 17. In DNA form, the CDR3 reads TGTGCCAAACTAAGGACTAGCGGGAGGGAGAGGGTTGTGTACGAGCAGTACTTC. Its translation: CAKLRTSGRERVVYEQYF.

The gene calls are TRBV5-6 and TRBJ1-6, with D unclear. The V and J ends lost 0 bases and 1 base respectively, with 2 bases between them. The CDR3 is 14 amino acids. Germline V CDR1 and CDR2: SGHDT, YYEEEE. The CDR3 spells CASSLDSYNSPLHF. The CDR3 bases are TGTGCCAGCAGCTTGGATTCCTATAATTCACCCCTCCACTTT.

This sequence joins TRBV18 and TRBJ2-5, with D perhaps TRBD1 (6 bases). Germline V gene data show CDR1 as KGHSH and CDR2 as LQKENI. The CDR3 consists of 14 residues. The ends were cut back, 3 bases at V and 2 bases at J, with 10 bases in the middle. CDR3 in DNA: TGTGCCAGCTCACCGGGGACACTACAAGAGACCCAGTACTTC. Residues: CASSPGTLQETQYF.

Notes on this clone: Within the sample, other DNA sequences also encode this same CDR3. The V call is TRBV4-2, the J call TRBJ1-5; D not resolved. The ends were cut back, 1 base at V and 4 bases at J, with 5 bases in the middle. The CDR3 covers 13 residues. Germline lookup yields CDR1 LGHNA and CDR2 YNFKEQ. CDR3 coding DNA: TGTGCCAGCAGCCAAGGACCGAATCAGCCCCAGCATTTT. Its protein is CASSQGPNQPQHF.

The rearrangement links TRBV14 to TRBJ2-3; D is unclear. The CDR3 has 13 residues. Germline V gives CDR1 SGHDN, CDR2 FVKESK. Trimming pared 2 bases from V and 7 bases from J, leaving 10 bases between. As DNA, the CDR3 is TGTGCCAGCAGCCAAAGGTTCGGTCATACGCAGTATTTT. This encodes CASSQRFGHTQYF.

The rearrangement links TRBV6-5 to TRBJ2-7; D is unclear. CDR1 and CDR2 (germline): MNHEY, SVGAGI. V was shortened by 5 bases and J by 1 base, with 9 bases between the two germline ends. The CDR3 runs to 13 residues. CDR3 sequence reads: CASSVPGSYEQYF. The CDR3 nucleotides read TGTGCCAGCAGTGTGCCCGGGTCCTACGAGCAGTACTTC.

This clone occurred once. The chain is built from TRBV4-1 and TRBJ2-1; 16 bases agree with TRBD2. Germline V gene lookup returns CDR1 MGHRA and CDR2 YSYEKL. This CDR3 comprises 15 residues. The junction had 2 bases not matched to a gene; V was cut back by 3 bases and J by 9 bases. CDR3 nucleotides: TGCGCCAGCAGCCACGGGACTAGCGGGAGGGGTGAGCAGTTCTTC. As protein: CASSHGTSGRGEQFF.

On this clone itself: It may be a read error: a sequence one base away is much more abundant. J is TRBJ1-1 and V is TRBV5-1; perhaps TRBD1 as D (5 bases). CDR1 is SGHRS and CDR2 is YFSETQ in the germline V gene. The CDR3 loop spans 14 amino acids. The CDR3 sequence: CASSPTVGYTEACF. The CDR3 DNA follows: TGCGCCAGCAGCCCGACAGTCGGGTATACTGAAGCTTGCTTT.

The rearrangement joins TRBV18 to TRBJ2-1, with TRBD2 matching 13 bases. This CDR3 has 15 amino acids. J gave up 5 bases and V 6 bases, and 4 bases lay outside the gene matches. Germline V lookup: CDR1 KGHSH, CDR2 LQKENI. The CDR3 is CASSSGTSGNNEQFF. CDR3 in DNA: TGTGCCAGCTCCTCAGGGACTAGCGGGAACAATGAGCAGTTCTTC.

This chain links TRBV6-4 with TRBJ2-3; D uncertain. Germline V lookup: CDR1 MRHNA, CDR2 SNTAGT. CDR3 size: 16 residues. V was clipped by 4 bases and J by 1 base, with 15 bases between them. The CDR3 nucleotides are TGTGCCAGCAGTGCGTTTGAGGCCAGAGGCACAGATACGCAGTATTTT. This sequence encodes CASSAFEARGTDTQYF.

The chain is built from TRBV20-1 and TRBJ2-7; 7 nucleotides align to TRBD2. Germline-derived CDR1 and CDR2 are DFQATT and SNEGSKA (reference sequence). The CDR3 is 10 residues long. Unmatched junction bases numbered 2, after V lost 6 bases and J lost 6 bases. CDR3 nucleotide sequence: TGCAGTGCAACGGGGGGCGAGCAGTACTTC. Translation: CSATGGEQYF.

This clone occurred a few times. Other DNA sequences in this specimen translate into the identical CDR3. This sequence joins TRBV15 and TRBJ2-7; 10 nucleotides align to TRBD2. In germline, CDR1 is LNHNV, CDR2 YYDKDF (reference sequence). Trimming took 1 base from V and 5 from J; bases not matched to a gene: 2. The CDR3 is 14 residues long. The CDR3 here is CATSRGGTSDEQYF. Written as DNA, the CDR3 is TGTGCCACCAGCAGAGGCGGGACTAGCGACGAGCAGTACTTC.

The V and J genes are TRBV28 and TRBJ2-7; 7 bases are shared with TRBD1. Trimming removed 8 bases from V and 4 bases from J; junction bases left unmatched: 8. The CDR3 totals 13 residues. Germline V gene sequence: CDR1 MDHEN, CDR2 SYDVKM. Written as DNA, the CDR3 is TGTGCCAGCCAACCGGGACAGACTTACGAGCAGTACTTC. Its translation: CASQPGQTYEQYF.

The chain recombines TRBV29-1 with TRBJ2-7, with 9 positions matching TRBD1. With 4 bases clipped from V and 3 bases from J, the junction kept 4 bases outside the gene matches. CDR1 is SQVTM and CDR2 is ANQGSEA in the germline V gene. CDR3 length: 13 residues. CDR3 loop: CSVASGQGYEQYF. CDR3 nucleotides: TGCAGCGTTGCCTCGGGACAGGGCTACGAGCAGTACTTC.

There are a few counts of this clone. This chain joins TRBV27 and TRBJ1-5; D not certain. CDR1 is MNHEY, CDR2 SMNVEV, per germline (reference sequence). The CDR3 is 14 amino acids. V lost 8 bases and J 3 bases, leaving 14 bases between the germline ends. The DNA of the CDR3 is TGTGCCAGCTGGGAGAGGGAGGCCAATCAGCCCCAGCATTTT. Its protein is CASWEREANQPQHF.